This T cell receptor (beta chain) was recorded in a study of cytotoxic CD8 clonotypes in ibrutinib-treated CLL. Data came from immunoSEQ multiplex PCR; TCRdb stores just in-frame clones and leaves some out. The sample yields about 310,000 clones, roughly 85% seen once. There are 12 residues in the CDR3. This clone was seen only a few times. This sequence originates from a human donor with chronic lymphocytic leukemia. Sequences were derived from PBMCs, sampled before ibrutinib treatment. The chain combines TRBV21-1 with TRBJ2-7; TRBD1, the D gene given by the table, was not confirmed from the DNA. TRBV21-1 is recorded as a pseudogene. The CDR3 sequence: CASSTQTYEQYF. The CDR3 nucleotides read TGTGCCAGCAGCACCCAGACCTACGAGCAGTACTTC.